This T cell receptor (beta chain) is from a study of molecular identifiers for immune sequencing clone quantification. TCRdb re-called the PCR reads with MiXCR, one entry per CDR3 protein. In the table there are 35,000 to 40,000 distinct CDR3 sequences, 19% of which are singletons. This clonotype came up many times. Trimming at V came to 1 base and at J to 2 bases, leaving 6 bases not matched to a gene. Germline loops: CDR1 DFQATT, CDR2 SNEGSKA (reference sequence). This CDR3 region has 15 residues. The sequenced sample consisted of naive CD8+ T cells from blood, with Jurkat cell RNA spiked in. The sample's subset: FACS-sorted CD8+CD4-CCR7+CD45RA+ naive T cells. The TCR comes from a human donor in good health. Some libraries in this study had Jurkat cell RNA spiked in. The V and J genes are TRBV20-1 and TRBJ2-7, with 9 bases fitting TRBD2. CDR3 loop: CSARVLAGPTYEQYF. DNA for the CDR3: TGCAGTGCTAGAGTACTAGCGGGTCCGACCTACGAGCAGTACTTC.